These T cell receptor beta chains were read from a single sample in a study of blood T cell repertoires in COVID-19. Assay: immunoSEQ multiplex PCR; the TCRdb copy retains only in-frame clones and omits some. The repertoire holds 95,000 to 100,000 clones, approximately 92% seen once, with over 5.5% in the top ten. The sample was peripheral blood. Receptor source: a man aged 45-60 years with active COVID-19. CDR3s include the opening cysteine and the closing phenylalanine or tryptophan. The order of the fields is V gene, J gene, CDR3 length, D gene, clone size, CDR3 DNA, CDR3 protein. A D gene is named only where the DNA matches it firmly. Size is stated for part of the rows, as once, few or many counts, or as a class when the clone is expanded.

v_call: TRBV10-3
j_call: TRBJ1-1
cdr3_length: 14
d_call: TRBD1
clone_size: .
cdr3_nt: TGTGCCACCCGGGGGACAGGGGTTATCACTGAAGCTTTCTTT
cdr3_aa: CATRGTGVITEAFF

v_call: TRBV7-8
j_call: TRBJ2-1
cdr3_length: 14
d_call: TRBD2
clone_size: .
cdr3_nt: TGTGCCAGCAGCAGCGGGGGACTAGCGGACGAGCAGTTCTTC
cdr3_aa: CASSSGGLADEQFF

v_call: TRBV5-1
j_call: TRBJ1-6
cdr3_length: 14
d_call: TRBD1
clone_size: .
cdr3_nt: TGCGCCAGCAGCTCCGGGACAGGAGAATCACCCCTCCACTTT
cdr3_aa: CASSSGTGESPLHF

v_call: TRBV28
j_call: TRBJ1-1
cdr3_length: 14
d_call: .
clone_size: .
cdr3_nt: TGTGCCAGCAGGGTCCAGGGTGTTTCCACTGAAGCTTTCTTT
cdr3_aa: CASRVQGVSTEAFF

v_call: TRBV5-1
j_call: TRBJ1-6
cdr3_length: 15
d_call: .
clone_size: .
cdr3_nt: TGCGCCAGCAGCCCGGGGGACTCCTATAATTCACCCCTCCACTTT
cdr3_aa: CASSPGDSYNSPLHF

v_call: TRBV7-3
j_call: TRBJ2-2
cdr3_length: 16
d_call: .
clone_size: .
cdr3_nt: TGTGCCAGCAGCTTAGGGGGGAACGCGAACACCGGGGAGCTGTTTTTT
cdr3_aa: CASSLGGNANTGELFF

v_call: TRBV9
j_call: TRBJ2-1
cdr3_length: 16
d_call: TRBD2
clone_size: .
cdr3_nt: TGTGCCAGCAGCGTTCGGTCTAGCGGGAGCTACAATGAGCAGTTCTTC
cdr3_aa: CASSVRSSGSYNEQFF

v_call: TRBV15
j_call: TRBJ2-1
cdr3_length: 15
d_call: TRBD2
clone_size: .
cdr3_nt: TGTGCCACCAGGAGCGGGAGTTCCTTAGGTAATGAGCAGTTCTTC
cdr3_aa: CATRSGSSLGNEQFF

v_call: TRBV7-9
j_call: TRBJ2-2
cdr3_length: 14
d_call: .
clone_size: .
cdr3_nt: TGTGCCAGCAGCGTCCGGGACATCACCGGGGAGCTGTTTTTT
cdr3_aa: CASSVRDITGELFF

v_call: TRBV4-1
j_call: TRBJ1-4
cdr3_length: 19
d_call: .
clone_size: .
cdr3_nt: TGCGCCAGCAGCCAAGTTCTAGGACAGACGCATGGAACTAATGAAAAACTGTTTTTT
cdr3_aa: CASSQVLGQTHGTNEKLFF

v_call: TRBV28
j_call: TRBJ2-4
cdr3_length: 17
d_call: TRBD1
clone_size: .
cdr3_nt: TGTGCCAGCAGTTTAACTGATACAGGGGTGCTAGGAAACATTCAGTACTTC
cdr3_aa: CASSLTDTGVLGNIQYF

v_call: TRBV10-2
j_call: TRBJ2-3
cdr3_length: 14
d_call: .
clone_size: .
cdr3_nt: TGCGCCAGCAGTGAGTCTACCTACACAGATACGCAGTATTTT
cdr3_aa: CASSESTYTDTQYF

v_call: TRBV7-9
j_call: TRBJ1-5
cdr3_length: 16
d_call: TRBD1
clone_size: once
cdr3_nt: TGTGCCAGCAGCTTAGCCTCCGGGACAGTCAATCAGCCCCAGCATTTT
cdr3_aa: CASSLASGTVNQPQHF

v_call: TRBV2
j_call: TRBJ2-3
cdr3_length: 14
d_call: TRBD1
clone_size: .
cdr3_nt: TGTGCCAGCAAGGCGGACAGGGGGACAGATACGCAGTATTTT
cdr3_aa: CASKADRGTDTQYF

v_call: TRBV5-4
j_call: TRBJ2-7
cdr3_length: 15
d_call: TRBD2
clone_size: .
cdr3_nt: TGTGCCAGCAGCCGACCGGGACTAGGACCGGGCGAGCAGTACTTC
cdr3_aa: CASSRPGLGPGEQYF

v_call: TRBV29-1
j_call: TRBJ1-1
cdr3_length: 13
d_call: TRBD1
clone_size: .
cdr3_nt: TGCAGCGCCCAACGACAGGGGATCCCTGAAGCTTTCTTT
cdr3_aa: CSAQRQGIPEAFF

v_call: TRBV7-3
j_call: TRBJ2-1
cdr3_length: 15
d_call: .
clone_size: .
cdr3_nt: TGTGCCAGCAGCTTAACTCTCGGAGGCTACAATGAGCAGTTCTTC
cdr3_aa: CASSLTLGGYNEQFF